This T cell receptor (beta chain) was captured in a study of blood T cell repertoires in COVID-19. Study context: Samples came from the United States, Italy and Spain, spanning acute and convalescent COVID-19.

Per the germline V gene, CDR1 is SGHKS and CDR2 is YYEKEE (reference sequence). Unmatched junction bases numbered 11, after V lost 4 bases and J lost 10 bases. CDR3 length equals 14 residues. Sequencing was performed with immunoSEQ multiplex PCR; in TCRdb, only in-frame clones are kept and a portion is missing. The table has roughly 160,000 clones, roughly 85% seen once. The genes are TRBV5-5 and TRBJ2-1, with TRBD1 matching 7 bases. The TCR comes from a woman of 80 years or more with acute or convalescent COVID-19. Sample: peripheral blood. Here the CDR3 reads CASSPWTGGEEQFF. CDR3 coding DNA: TGTGCCAGCAGCCCCTGGACAGGCGGCGAGGAGCAGTTCTTC.